This TCR beta chain was found in a study of T cells in Graves' hyperthyroidism and ophthalmopathy. Whole-study findings and limits: Ophthalmopathy cases were set apart from stable hyperthyroidism by a 13 V-J model.

V lost 0 bases and J lost 1; bases outside the gene matches: 4. The CDR3 has 16 residues. The germline V gene encodes CDR1 DFQATT and CDR2 SNEGSKA (reference sequence). There are a few counts of this clonotype. No antigen is known for it. RNA transcripts were the template for amplifying TCR beta CDR3 regions. TCR CDR3 regions were first amplified by RT-PCR with HTBI primers. TCRdb re-called the multiplex PCR reads with MiXCR, one entry per CDR3 protein. The table includes 500,000 to 800,000 distinct CDR3 sequences, nearly 45% detected once. The sample comprised peripheral blood or thyroid tissue (not recorded which). The sequence derives from an adult man with Graves' disease, either hyperthyroidism or ophthalmopathy (not recorded which). The chain joins TRBV20-1 to TRBJ2-7; the match to TRBD2 covers 12 bases. The CDR3 spells CSARDSGLAGSYEQYF. The CDR3 DNA reads as TGCAGTGCTAGAGATTCCGGACTAGCGGGGTCCTACGAGCAGTACTTC.